The 30 T cell receptor beta chains listed next were all sequenced from one sample in a study of Graves' ophthalmopathy and Graves' hyperthyroidism. Transcripts of RNA were the source for amplifying TCR beta CDR3 regions. The authors performed first-round RT-PCR with HTBI primers and then a second-round multiplex PCR. TCRdb redid the calling of the multiplex PCR reads with MiXCR, one entry per CDR3 protein. The sample lists 350,000 to 450,000 distinct CDR3 sequences; about a sixth were seen once. The sequenced sample consisted of peripheral blood. Source of these receptors: a young woman with Graves' ophthalmopathy.

There are many counts of this clonotype. The V call is TRBV12-3 or TRBV12-4, the J call TRBJ1-1; TRBD1 matches at 7 bases. With V trimmed by 2 bases and J by 2 bases, 2 bases remained unmatched. This CDR3 spans 14 amino acids. The CDR3: CASSLKGANTEAFF. The CDR3 nucleotides read TGTGCCAGCAGTTTAAAGGGGGCAAACACTGAAGCTTTCTTT.

This clonotype has at least ten counts. This chain's CDR3 is CASDNGWNQPQHF. CDR3 in DNA: TGTGCCAGCGATAATGGGTGGAATCAGCCCCAGCATTTT. The chain carries TRBV6-2 or TRBV6-3 and TRBJ1-5; D is unresolved. The CDR3 is made up of 13 amino acids. Germline assignment: CDR1 MNHEY and CDR2 SVGEGT. V lost 8 bases and J lost 4, with 12 bases in between.

This clonotype was counted at least ten times. The chain links TRBV6-2 or TRBV6-3 to TRBJ2-7; tentatively, D is TRBD2 (6 bases). Trimming shortened V by 3 bases and J by 7 bases, and 19 bases separated the two germline ends. From germline, CDR1 is MNHEY and CDR2 SVGEGT. The CDR3 has 15 amino acids. The CDR3 nucleotides read TGTGCCAGCAGTTATGCGGGGTCTGGAGTGGGGGAGCAGTACTTC. Residues: CASSYAGSGVGEQYF.

This clonotype came up many times. This chain uses TRBV7-2 with TRBJ1-5; 9 bases line up with TRBD1. Germline loops: CDR1 SGHTA, CDR2 FQGNSA. The CDR3 covers 15 residues. V gave up 3 bases and J gave up 7 bases; unmatched junction bases: 7. The CDR3 DNA reads TGTGCCAGCAGCTTCGACAGGGGGAAAGGGCAGCCCCAGCATTTT. It codes for CASSFDRGKGQPQHF.

V is TRBV6-1 and J is TRBJ2-7, with unresolved D. The germline CDR1 and CDR2 sequences are MNHNS and SASEGT. The CDR3 has 12 residues. V lost 4 bases and J 3 bases, leaving 7 bases between the germline ends. Here the CDR3 DNA reads TGTGCCAGCAGTGGACTGAACTACGAGCAGTACTTC. It codes for CASSGLNYEQYF.

This clonotype was counted ten times or more. The J gene is TRBJ2-5, the V gene TRBV2, with no clear D. V gave up 5 bases and J gave up 2 bases, with 12 bases separating them. The length of the CDR3 is 14 residues. CDR1 is SNHLY, CDR2 FYNNEI, per germline. CDR3 sequence (DNA): TGTGCCAGCAGTCAGCAAGGACCTCAAGAGACCCAGTACTTC. It yields the protein CASSQQGPQETQYF. Combining the CDR3 with reference TRBV2 and TRBJ2-5 gives the whole variable domain EPEVTQTPSHQVTQMGQEVILRCVPISNHLYFYWYRQILGQKVEFLVSFYNNEISEKSEIFDDQFSVERPDGSNFTLKIRSTKLEDSAMYFCASSQQGPQETQYFGPGTRLLVL.

This clonotype was seen repeatedly, ten times or more. The chain couples TRBV6-1 to TRBJ1-2; 9 nucleotides line up with TRBD1. V trimming: 3 bases; J trimming: 7 bases; junction bases outside the gene matches: 9. Germline loops: CDR1 MNHNS, CDR2 SASEGT. This CDR3 comprises 15 residues. The CDR3 sequence is CASSDRDRAVSGYTF. In nucleotides, the CDR3 is TGTGCCAGCAGTGACCGGGACAGGGCTGTCTCTGGCTACACCTTC.

In its sample, this clonotype was seen many times. The J gene is TRBJ2-5, the V gene TRBV6-2 or TRBV6-3, with D maybe TRBD2 (6 bases). CDR3 size: 14 residues. Looked up from germline, CDR1 is MNHEY and CDR2 is SVGEGT. V shed 6 bases and J shed 7 bases, with 18 bases lying between them. Here the CDR3 DNA reads TGTGCCAGCAGCCACGGGAGAGTCAGAGGGACCCAGTACTTC. Residues: CASSHGRVRGTQYF.

The table lists this clonotype with many counts. The J gene is TRBJ2-7, the V gene TRBV10-3, with D perhaps given as TRBD1 or TRBD2 (5 bases each). Germline V gene lookup returns CDR1 ENHRY and CDR2 SYGVKD. Trimming removed 0 bases at V and 1 base at J, with 10 bases between. The CDR3 totals 15 residues. The CDR3, as DNA: TGTGCCATCAGTGAGTCGGGGGTATGGTCCTACGAGCAGTACTTC. Protein: CAISESGVWSYEQYF.

This clonotype was found many times. The CDR3 DNA is TGTGCCAGCGAAAGGGTGAACACTGAAGCTTTCTTT. Translation gives CASERVNTEAFF. The J gene is TRBJ1-1, the V gene TRBV28; D gene ambiguous. This CDR3 is 12 amino acids long. Trimming stripped 8 bases from V and 0 bases from J, with 7 bases between. The V gene's germline CDR1 is MDHEN and CDR2 SYDVKM.

Ten or more counts support this clonotype. Sequence at one end of the junction differs from germline and may be a read error. The rearrangement uses TRBV11-1 and TRBJ1-1; possible D gene TRBD1, 6 bases. CDR1 is SGHAT, CDR2 FQDESV, per germline (reference sequence). CDR3 length: 11 residues. This CDR3 is CASSLATGPHF. The CDR3 DNA is TGTGCCAGCAGCTTGGCTACAGGGCCCCACTTT.

In its sample, this clonotype was seen many times. At one end the junction does not follow the germline gene, possibly because of a read error. The V gene is TRBV7-8, the J gene TRBJ2-5; D is possibly TRBD2 (5 bases). This CDR3 is built from 12 residues. The germline gives CDR1 SGHVS, CDR2 FQNEAQ. CDR3 sequence: CVSSQREETQYF. The CDR3 bases are TGTGTCAGCAGCCAGAGGGAAGAGACCCAGTACTTC.

V gene TRBV20-1 combines with J gene TRBJ1-2; D is ambiguous. The germline CDR1 and CDR2 sequences are DFQATT and SNEGSKA (reference sequence). V dropped 7 bases and J dropped 2 bases, with 8 bases sitting between them. The CDR3 loop spans 11 amino acids. In DNA form, the CDR3 reads TGCAGTGTTCAGTCAAACTATGGCTACACCTTC. Its protein is CSVQSNYGYTF.

To note about this clonotype: As the CDR3 is not closed by the conserved phenylalanine or tryptophan, this likely results from a read error. This rearrangement joins TRBV4-1 to TRBJ2-7, with a tentative D call TRBD1 (6 bases). V lost 5 bases and J lost 0, with 11 bases in between. Looked up from germline, CDR1 is MGHRA and CDR2 is YSYEKL. There are 14 residues in the CDR3. The CDR3 DNA reads TGCGCCAGCAGCGTCCGGGACAACTCCTACGAGCAGTACCTC. Translating it yields CASSVRDNSYEQYL.

This clonotype was counted ten times or more. The V gene is TRBV20-1, the J gene TRBJ2-4, with D perhaps TRBD1 (5 bases). This CDR3 is 16 amino acids long. The ends were cut back, 0 bases at V and 0 bases at J, with 12 bases in the middle. Germline V gene lookup returns CDR1 DFQATT and CDR2 SNEGSKA (reference sequence). CDR3 residues: CSAREDRSLAKNIQYF. The CDR3 DNA reads as TGCAGTGCTAGAGAAGACAGATCGTTAGCCAAAAACATTCAGTACTTC.

This clonotype was recorded only once. The J gene is TRBJ2-2, the V gene TRBV11-2; a weak D match, TRBD2 (6 bases). V was cut by 5 bases and J by 0 bases, with 16 bases left in between. CDR1 and CDR2 from the germline V gene are SGHAT and FQNNGV. The CDR3 consists of 17 residues. For the CDR3, the DNA is TGTGCCAGCAGCCCAAGGGGACGCGGGACGAACACCGGGGAGCTGTTTTTT. It translates to CASSPRGRGTNTGELFF.

This clonotype was recorded many times. The CDR3 reads CSVVRGGDAEAFF. In DNA, the CDR3 is TGCAGCGTTGTAAGGGGGGGTGACGCTGAAGCTTTCTTT. This rearrangement joins TRBV29-1 to TRBJ1-1, with D maybe TRBD1 (6 bases). Trimming removed 4 bases at V and 6 bases at J, with 15 bases between. The germline V gene has CDR1 SQVTM and CDR2 ANQGSEA. The CDR3 is 13 residues long.

Many counts were recorded for this clonotype. The chain is built from TRBV20-1 and TRBJ2-5, with a tentative D call TRBD2 (6 bases). The V and J ends lost 0 bases and 4 bases respectively, with 15 bases between them. This CDR3 is 15 amino acids long. Per the germline V gene, CDR1 is DFQATT and CDR2 is SNEGSKA (reference sequence). CDR3 sequence reads: CSARDGGALGETQYF. CDR3 DNA sequence: TGCAGTGCTAGAGATGGAGGGGCGCTGGGAGAGACCCAGTACTTC.

This clonotype was counted at least ten times. This chain links TRBV7-2 with TRBJ1-3; 7 bases map to TRBD1. Germline V CDR1 and CDR2: SGHTA, FQGNSA. The CDR3 consists of 14 residues. After removal of 4 bases from V and 3 bases from J, the junction contained 3 bases not matched to a gene. The CDR3 loop is CASSSGQLGNTIYF. In nucleotides, the CDR3 is TGTGCCAGCAGCTCGGGACAGCTTGGAAACACCATATATTTT.

This clonotype was detected ten times or more. The chain uses TRBV15 and TRBJ1-5; D is possibly TRBD1 (5 bases). Germline CDR1 reads LNHNV; CDR2 reads YYDKDF (reference sequence). V was shortened by 5 bases and J by 6 bases, with 14 bases between the two germline ends. The CDR3 consists of 14 residues. DNA for the CDR3: TGTGCCACCAGCGGGGGTCGGTACCGTCAGCCCCAGCATTTT. Protein sequence: CATSGGRYRQPQHF.

This clonotype was observed at least ten times. The CDR3 bases are TGTGCCAGCACCAAGACAGGGGGGATCTCTGGAAACACCATATATTTT. Amino acids: CASTKTGGISGNTIYF. The genes are TRBV6-1 and TRBJ1-3; 9 positions match TRBD1. This CDR3 spans 16 amino acids. Per germline, CDR1 MNHNS and CDR2 SASEGT. J gave up 0 bases and V 7 bases, and 7 bases lay outside the gene matches.

This clonotype showed up many times. This sequence joins TRBV28 and TRBJ1-5; D is unclear. V was shortened by 6 bases and J by 0 bases, with 6 bases between the two germline ends. Germline CDR1 MDHEN, CDR2 SYDVKM. CDR3 size: 13 residues. CDR3: CASRLYSNQPQHF. The CDR3 region has the DNA TGTGCCAGCAGGCTTTATAGCAATCAGCCCCAGCATTTT.

This clonotype was observed at least ten times. The chain couples TRBV2 to TRBJ1-5; D remains ambiguous. The CDR3 spans 12 residues. The germline CDR1 and CDR2 sequences are SNHLY and FYNNEI. Trimming took off 5 bases at V and 7 bases at J, with 9 bases between the two ends. CDR3 sequence (DNA): TGTGCCAGCAGTTCACCAAGGCAGCCCCAGCATTTT. Protein: CASSSPRQPQHF.

The chain employs TRBV7-8 and TRBJ1-1; tentatively, D is TRBD1 (6 bases). Looked up from germline, CDR1 is SGHVS and CDR2 is FQNEAQ. With 6 bases removed from V and 1 base from J, the gap between germline ends came to 15 bases. The CDR3 is 15 residues long. CDR3 sequence reads: CASRSDRFWNTEAFF. The CDR3 DNA is TGTGCCAGCAGATCCGACAGGTTCTGGAACACTGAAGCTTTCTTT.

This clonotype came up many times. The rearrangement uses TRBV15 and TRBJ2-5, with D perhaps matching TRBD1 (5 bases). The CDR3 runs 12 residues. V shed 0 bases and J shed 10 bases, with 9 bases lying between them. CDR1 and CDR2 (germline): LNHNV, YYDKDF (reference sequence). CDR3 loop: CATSRDLGRQYF. The CDR3 DNA reads as TGTGCCACCAGCAGAGATCTGGGGCGCCAGTACTTC.

V gene TRBV6-1 combines with J gene TRBJ1-2; tentatively, D is TRBD1 (5 bases). V dropped 8 bases and J dropped 4 bases, with 11 bases sitting between them. CDR3 length: 12 residues. Germline values: CDR1 MNHNS, CDR2 SASEGT. CDR3 bases: TGTGCCAGCGAGGGTGACAGCTATGGCTACACCTTC. Translated: CASEGDSYGYTF.

This clonotype was recorded at least ten times. The chain is built from TRBV12-3 or TRBV12-4 and TRBJ2-7; TRBD1 or TRBD2 may be the D gene (5 bases each). Trimming took 7 bases from V and 5 from J, leaving 15 bases between them. The CDR3 totals 13 residues. The DNA of the CDR3 is TGTGCCAGCATCCTAACCGGGGCTGACGAGCAGTACTTC. As protein: CASILTGADEQYF.

At least ten counts were recorded for this clonotype. This chain uses TRBV27 with TRBJ2-5; D could derive from TRBD1 or TRBD2 (5 bases each). Deletions cut 7 bases from V and 5 bases from J, with 14 bases between. The length of the CDR3 is 13 residues. The germline V gene encodes CDR1 MNHEY and CDR2 SMNVEV (reference sequence). CDR3 amino acids: CASMGLAQETQYF. CDR3 in DNA: TGTGCCAGCATGGGGCTAGCCCAGGAGACCCAGTACTTC.

In this sample, this clonotype turned up many times. The CDR3 nucleotides read TGTGCCAGCAGCATGACAGGGGCCATAGGGCTGAACACCGGGGAGCTGTTTTTT. This codes for CASSMTGAIGLNTGELFF. The chain has TRBV11-1 and TRBJ2-2; 8 nucleotides agree with TRBD1. J was trimmed by 1 base and V by 5 bases; bases with no gene match: 12. The germline V gene has CDR1 SGHAT and CDR2 FQDESV (reference sequence). The CDR3 is 18 residues long.

This clonotype was seen many times. The chain recombines TRBV7-3 with TRBJ2-4, with D uncertain. Germline CDR1 and CDR2: SGHTA and FQGTGA. The CDR3 runs to 12 residues. The V end lost 6 bases, the J end lost 8 bases, and 11 bases lay between the germline ends. CDR3 amino acids: CASRIVWDIQYF. CDR3 coding DNA: TGTGCCAGCAGGATTGTTTGGGACATTCAGTACTTC. The variable domain in full, completed from reference TRBV7-3 and TRBJ2-4, reads GAGVSQTPSNKVTEKGKYVELRCDPISGHTALYWYRQSLGQGPEFLIYFQGTGAADDSGLPNDRFFAVRPEGSVSTLKIQRTERGDSAVYLCASRIVWDIQYFGAGTRLSVL.